This TCR beta chain was identified during a study of blood T cell repertoires in COVID-19. Looking at the study overall: Samples taken during acute and convalescent COVID-19 were collected in the United States, Italy and Spain.

Some clones are missing from TCRdb's copy, which holds only in-frame ones; the method was immunoSEQ multiplex PCR. The table records 180,000 or so clones, roughly 86% of them present only once. The CDR3 sequence is 13 residues long. Germline values: CDR1 SGHAT, CDR2 FQNNGV. Trimming shortened V by 8 bases and J by 2 bases, and 11 bases separated the two germline ends. The chain couples TRBV11-2 to TRBJ2-3, with D uncertain. This receptor was taken from a man between 18 and 29 years old with acute or convalescent COVID-19. The sample consisted of peripheral blood. CDR3 nucleotide sequence: TGTGCCAGCCGATTGACACTCACAGATACGCAGTATTTT. Translating gives CASRLTLTDTQYF.